This TCR beta chain was recovered during a study of blood T cells in healthy people across ages. The second PCR ran about 6 to 12 cycles with a sample-barcoded 5' primer and J-beta primers. TCRdb passed the 5' RACE reads through MiXCR, listing each CDR3 protein once. The sample lists about 1.4 million distinct CDR3 sequences; almost 60% were seen once. V was trimmed by 0 bases and J by 4 bases, leaving 14 bases between them. The CDR3 sequence is 16 residues long. The germline V gene encodes CDR1 LGHDT and CDR2 YNNKEL (reference sequence). The rearrangement links TRBV3-1 to TRBJ2-3; D remains ambiguous. The sample consisted of blood. This TCR was sampled from a man between 18 and 29 years old in good health. CDR3 region: CASSQEWAGAPDTQYF. CDR3 nucleotide sequence: TGTGCCAGCAGCCAAGAATGGGCAGGAGCTCCAGATACGCAGTATTTT.